Each of the 32 T cell receptor beta chains below was sequenced from the same sample in a study of cytomegalovirus exposure and HLA in healthy donors. PCR was performed using 60 Vbeta and 13 Jbeta primers. Using immunoSEQ multiplex PCR, the repertoire was profiled, and TCRdb retains in-frame clones only, with some absent. Of around 130,000 clones in the sample, 70% to 90% were seen once. The specimen sequenced was PBMCs. The receptor source for this set is a woman in her thirties or forties in good health and CMV-seropositive.

A note on this clone: One junction end disagrees with the germline gene, perhaps due to a read error. The CDR3 loop is CASSPRLAGEAYFF. CDR3 nucleotides: TGTGCCAGCAGTCCCCGACTAGCGGGAGAGGCTTATTTCTTC. The chain is built from TRBV28 and TRBJ2-7; 12 nucleotides line up with TRBD2. Germline CDR1 MDHEN, CDR2 SYDVKM. The CDR3 totals 14 residues.

J is TRBJ2-7 and V is TRBV7-6; no clear D. CDR1 is SGHVS, CDR2 FNYEAQ, per germline. The CDR3 runs to 12 residues. Trimming removed 3 bases from V and 7 bases from J, with 10 bases in between. The CDR3 coding sequence is TGTGCCAGCAGCTTCCTGACTCGGGAGCAGTACTTC. Its translation: CASSFLTREQYF. Combining the CDR3 with reference TRBV7-6 and TRBJ2-7 gives the whole variable domain GAGVSQSPRYKVTKRGQDVALRCDPISGHVSLYWYRQALGQGPEFLTYFNYEAQQDKSGLPNDRFSAERPEGSISTLTIQRTEQRDSAMYRCASSFLTREQYFGPGTRLTVT.

This sequence joins TRBV6-6 and TRBJ1-4; D is uncertain. Germline loops: CDR1 MNHNY, CDR2 SVGAGI (reference sequence). The V and J ends lost 8 bases and 4 bases respectively, with 14 bases between them. The CDR3 has 14 residues. The DNA of the CDR3 is TGTGCCAGCCATAACGCACTGAGTAATGAAAAACTGTTTTTT. It codes for CASHNALSNEKLFF.

The V call is TRBV29-1, the J call TRBJ2-7; 10 positions agree with TRBD2. Germline lookup yields CDR1 SQVTM and CDR2 ANQGSEA. V gave up 6 bases and J gave up 6 bases; unmatched junction bases: 8. There are 13 residues in the CDR3. The CDR3 nucleotides are TGCAGCGTGACCGGGACTAGCGACGCCGAGCAGTACTTC. It codes for CSVTGTSDAEQYF.

The chain recombines TRBV7-9 with TRBJ1-1; 9 bases match TRBD1. Germline V gives CDR1 SEHNR, CDR2 FQNEAQ (reference sequence). J gave up 5 bases and V 3 bases, and 4 bases lay outside the gene matches. The CDR3 runs to 14 residues. In DNA form, the CDR3 reads TGTGCCAGCAGCTTTACAGGGGGCAGTACTGAAGCTTTCTTT. Its translation: CASSFTGGSTEAFF.

The chain has TRBV14 and TRBJ1-4, with D possibly matching TRBD1 (6 bases). The CDR3 has 15 residues. CDR1 is SGHDN and CDR2 is FVKESK in the germline V gene. Trimming stripped 4 bases from V and 7 bases from J, with 16 bases between. The CDR3 DNA reads as TGTGCCAGCAGCCGCCTGACAGGCGGGGGTGAAAAACTGTTTTTT. It translates to CASSRLTGGGEKLFF.

The chain employs TRBV7-2 and TRBJ1-2; D remains ambiguous. Trimming removed 5 bases at V and 8 bases at J, with 15 bases between. Germline CDR1 reads SGHTA; CDR2 reads FQGNSA. This CDR3 comprises 13 residues. As DNA, the CDR3 is TGTGCCAGCAGCGACGGGCTCCGGGAGGGCTACACCTTC. It codes for CASSDGLREGYTF.

V gene TRBV6-1 combines with J gene TRBJ2-2, with TRBD2 matching over 8 bases. The CDR3 sequence is 14 residues long. The V segment lost 11 bases and the J segment 3 bases; nucleotides outside the gene matches: 8. The germline CDR1 and CDR2 sequences are MNHNS and SASEGT. The CDR3 reads CAGARGDDTGELFF. The DNA for the CDR3 is TGTGCCGGAGCGCGGGGGGATGACACCGGGGAGCTGTTTTTT.

This rearrangement joins TRBV28 to TRBJ1-5; 8 bases are a match to TRBD1. J lost 1 base, V lost 8 bases, and 16 bases had no gene match. This CDR3 is built from 18 residues. Germline CDR1 MDHEN, CDR2 SYDVKM. CDR3 DNA: TGTGCCAGCCGACGCCCCGGTTCAGGGGGCTCGAGCAATCAGCCCCAGCATTTT. Protein product: CASRRPGSGGSSNQPQHF.

This clone appeared once. V is TRBV28 and J is TRBJ2-2; perhaps TRBD2 as D (5 bases). Looked up from germline, CDR1 is MDHEN and CDR2 is SYDVKM. The ends were cut back, 10 bases at V and 4 bases at J, with 25 bases in the middle. The CDR3 contains 17 residues. The DNA for the CDR3 is TGTGCCATCGAGGACTCGGGAAAAGGAGCGGTCACCGGGGAGCTGTTTTTT. Amino acids: CAIEDSGKGAVTGELFF.

This clone was picked up a small number of times. V gene TRBV30 combines with J gene TRBJ1-1, with D maybe TRBD1 (6 bases). Germline CDR1 and CDR2: GTSNPN and SVGIG (reference sequence). This CDR3 contains 14 residues. V was shortened by 2 bases and J by 4 bases, with 14 bases between the two germline ends. The CDR3 DNA follows: TGTGCCTGGAGTCCGCCTAGGGGGATCACTGAAGCTTTCTTT. Translating it yields CAWSPPRGITEAFF.

The chain has TRBV5-1 and TRBJ2-1, with D possibly matching TRBD1 (6 bases). Trimming cost V 0 bases and J 3 bases, with 10 bases left between them. Germline V CDR1 and CDR2: SGHRS, YFSETQ. The CDR3 totals 15 residues. DNA for the CDR3: TGCGCCAGCAGCTTGGCCACAGGGATCTACAATGAGCAGTTCTTC. This gives the protein CASSLATGIYNEQFF.

This chain uses TRBV9 with TRBJ2-3; 8 bases are a match to TRBD2. With 0 bases clipped from V and 6 bases from J, the junction kept 3 bases outside the gene matches. The CDR3 spans 14 residues. Germline V gene lookup returns CDR1 SGDLS and CDR2 YYNGEE. The CDR3 DNA reads TGTGCCAGCAGCGTAGCCGGGGGGGAGGATACGCAGTATTTT. It translates to CASSVAGGEDTQYF.

The chain uses TRBV9 and TRBJ1-1; 8 bases fit TRBD1. The V gene end was trimmed by 1 base and the J gene end by 0 bases; junction bases not matched to a gene: 2. The CDR3 length is 15 residues. CDR1 is SGDLS and CDR2 is YYNGEE in the germline V gene. Written as DNA, the CDR3 is TGTGCCAGCAGCGTACAGGGGGCACTGAACACTGAAGCTTTCTTT. As protein: CASSVQGALNTEAFF.

The CDR3 is CASSIRRVNEKLFF. As DNA, the CDR3 is TGTGCCAGCAGCATTAGGCGGGTTAATGAAAAACTGTTTTTT. The chain joins TRBV21-1 to TRBJ1-4. TRBV21-1 is termed a pseudogene. The CDR3 extends over 14 amino acids.

This chain joins TRBV7-9 and TRBJ2-2; 8 bases map to TRBD1. The V gene's germline CDR1 is SEHNR and CDR2 FQNEAQ (reference sequence). After removal of 1 base from V and 4 bases from J, the junction contained 5 bases not matched to a gene. The CDR3 is 16 residues long. The CDR3 loop reads CASSLEFGQGTGELFF. CDR3 bases: TGTGCCAGCAGCTTAGAATTTGGACAGGGCACCGGGGAGCTGTTTTTT.

V and J are TRBV6-4 and TRBJ2-2; TRBD1 agrees at 10 bases. There are 16 residues in the CDR3. The V and J ends lost 2 bases and 6 bases, in that order; junction bases with no gene match: 6. CDR1 and CDR2 from the germline V gene are MRHNA and SNTAGT. As DNA, the CDR3 is TGTGCCAGCAGTGACGCTCCGGGACAGGGGCCCGGGGAGCTGTTTTTT. This sequence encodes CASSDAPGQGPGELFF.

This chain uses TRBV14 with TRBJ2-5, with a tentative D call TRBD1 (6 bases). The CDR3 is made up of 15 amino acids. The germline V gene encodes CDR1 SGHDN and CDR2 FVKESK. V was pared by 1 base and J by 4 bases, with 13 bases between. Here the CDR3 DNA reads TGTGCCAGCAGCCAAGGCCAGGGGTACGGAGAGACCCAGTACTTC. It specifies CASSQGQGYGETQYF.

V gene TRBV9 combines with J gene TRBJ2-7; the D gene is possibly TRBD1 (5 bases). The V gene's germline CDR1 is SGDLS and CDR2 YYNGEE. This CDR3 contains 15 residues. V lost 0 bases, J lost 3 bases, and 13 bases lay in between. Here the CDR3 reads CASSVGYRLDYEQYF. CDR3 sequence (DNA): TGTGCCAGCAGCGTAGGGTACAGGTTAGACTACGAGCAGTACTTC. Full variable domain (missing parts from reference TRBV9 and TRBJ2-7): DSGVTQTPKHLITATGQRVTLRCSPRSGDLSVYWYQQSLDQGLQFLIQYYNGEERAKGNILERFSAQQFPDLHSELNLSSLELGDSALYFCASSVGYRLDYEQYFGPGTRLTVT.

This clone was recorded a few times. The chain links TRBV11-2 to TRBJ2-7; 7 bases fit TRBD2. CDR1 and CDR2 (germline): SGHAT, FQNNGV. The CDR3 sequence is 14 residues long. With V trimmed by 6 bases and J by 2 bases, 7 bases remained unmatched. The CDR3 DNA reads TGTGCCAGCAGACAATCTAGCGGTACCTACGAGCAGTACTTC. Translating it yields CASRQSSGTYEQYF.

The V call is TRBV28, the J call TRBJ2-7, with D possibly matching TRBD1 (6 bases). Trimming left V 6 bases short and J 3 bases short, with 12 bases between. CDR1 is MDHEN, CDR2 SYDVKM, per germline. The CDR3 extends over 13 amino acids. The CDR3 region is CASRGGNIYEQYF. CDR3 sequence (DNA): TGTGCCAGCAGAGGGGGAAATATCTACGAGCAGTACTTC.

The chain employs TRBV25-1 and TRBJ1-1, with 10 bases that match TRBD1. Germline-derived CDR1 and CDR2 are MGHDK and SYGVNS. This CDR3 is built from 13 residues. The V segment lost 4 bases and the J segment 4 bases; nucleotides outside the gene matches: 0. CDR3 bases: TGTGCCAGCAGTGGACAGGGGGCCACTGAAGCTTTCTTT. Translation: CASSGQGATEAFF.

This sequence joins TRBV6-5 and TRBJ2-2, with a possible D match to TRBD2 (5 bases). Germline-derived CDR1 and CDR2 are MNHEY and SVGAGI. The length of the CDR3 is 14 residues. Trimming cost V 0 bases and J 6 bases, with 8 bases left between them. The CDR3, as DNA: TGTGCCAGCAGTTACTCGAGGGCAGCCGGGGAGCTGTTTTTT. Protein: CASSYSRAAGELFF.

This clone has a handful of counts. The J gene is TRBJ1-2, the V gene TRBV18; 10 bases align to TRBD1. V lost 4 bases, J lost 6 bases, and 14 bases stayed unmatched. The CDR3 is 17 amino acids. Germline CDR1 reads KGHSH; CDR2 reads LQKENI. In nucleotides, the CDR3 is TGTGCCAGCTCACTCGGGACAGGGGTAGGCGGTATCGATGGCTACACCTTC. It specifies CASSLGTGVGGIDGYTF.

CDR3 loop: CASSRVSLGQGEDIQYF. In DNA, the CDR3 is TGCGCCAGCAGCCGGGTGTCCCTGGGACAGGGGGAGGACATTCAGTACTTC. The chain employs TRBV5-1 and TRBJ2-4; 11 bases agree with TRBD1. With V trimmed by 4 bases and J by 8 bases, 14 bases remained unmatched. Germline V CDR1 and CDR2: SGHRS, YFSETQ. This CDR3 spans 17 amino acids.

CDR3 nucleotides: TGTGCCAGCAGCACTAGCCTAGCACGTAATACGCAGTATTTT. It is translated as CASSTSLARNTQYF. The chain carries TRBV7-9 and TRBJ2-3; D may be TRBD2 (6 bases). The CDR3 totals 14 residues. In germline, CDR1 is SEHNR, CDR2 FQNEAQ (reference sequence). V was trimmed by 5 bases and J by 7 bases, leaving 16 bases between them.

V usage is TRBV29-1 and J usage is TRBJ2-3, with D possibly matching TRBD2 (6 bases). The CDR3 sequence is 14 residues long. The V and J ends lost 8 bases and 1 base respectively, with 16 bases between them. Germline assignment: CDR1 SQVTM and CDR2 ANQGSEA. For the CDR3, the DNA is TGCAGCTCCTCAGCCAGGGAGGGCACAGATACGCAGTATTTT. This translates into CSSSAREGTDTQYF.

The V call is TRBV15, the J call TRBJ1-6; D is unclear. V lost 0 bases and J 10 bases, leaving 10 bases between the germline ends. This CDR3 is built from 14 residues. From germline, CDR1 is LNHNV and CDR2 YYDKDF (reference sequence). The chain's CDR3 is CATSRDFGESPLHF. The CDR3 DNA reads as TGTGCCACCAGCAGAGATTTCGGGGAATCACCCCTCCACTTT.

The chain is built from TRBV27 and TRBJ2-7, with 7 positions matching TRBD1. V dropped 0 bases and J dropped 1; count of bases not matched to a gene: 6. Germline lookup yields CDR1 MNHEY and CDR2 SMNVEV (reference sequence). This CDR3 region has 16 residues. The CDR3 DNA follows: TGTGCCAGCAGTTTATCAGGGCAGGGGGTATCCTACGAGCAGTACTTC. This codes for CASSLSGQGVSYEQYF.

The chain is built from TRBV6-5 and TRBJ2-1; 7 bases align to TRBD1. The trim removed 8 bases at V and 6 bases at J, leaving 4 bases unmatched. This CDR3 is built from 12 residues. The germline V gene encodes CDR1 MNHEY and CDR2 SVGAGI. CDR3 DNA: TGTGCCAGCGAGGGGGCCCGCAATGAGCAGTTCTTC. Translated: CASEGARNEQFF.

This chain links TRBV4-3 with TRBJ1-2; D is perhaps TRBD1 (5 bases). In germline, CDR1 is LGHNA, CDR2 YSLEER. This CDR3 contains 16 residues. V lost 2 bases, J lost 1 base, and 14 bases lay in between. CDR3 sequence: CASSQLPTAINYGYTF. The DNA for the CDR3 is TGCGCCAGCAGCCAATTACCGACAGCCATTAACTATGGCTACACCTTC.

The chain joins TRBV28 to TRBJ2-7; 7 nucleotides agree with TRBD2. Germline assignment: CDR1 MDHEN and CDR2 SYDVKM. Losses at the gene ends were 2 bases for V and 4 bases for J; bases not matched to a gene: 14. CDR3 length equals 17 residues. The DNA of the CDR3 is TGTGCCAGCAGTTTACTGGGAGGGATGCGGGAGCAATACGAGCAGTACTTC. As protein: CASSLLGGMREQYEQYF.